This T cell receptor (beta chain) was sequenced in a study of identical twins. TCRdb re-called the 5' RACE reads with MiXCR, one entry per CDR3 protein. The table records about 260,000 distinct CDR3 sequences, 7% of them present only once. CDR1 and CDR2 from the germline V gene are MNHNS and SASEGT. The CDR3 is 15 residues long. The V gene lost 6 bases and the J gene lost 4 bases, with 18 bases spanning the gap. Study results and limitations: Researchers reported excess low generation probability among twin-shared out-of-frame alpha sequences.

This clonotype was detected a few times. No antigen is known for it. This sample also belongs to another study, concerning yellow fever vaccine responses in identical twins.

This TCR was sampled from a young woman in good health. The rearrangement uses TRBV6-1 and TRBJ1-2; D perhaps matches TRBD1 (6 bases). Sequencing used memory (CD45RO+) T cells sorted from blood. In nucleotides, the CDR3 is TGTGCCAGCAGCCGGACAGCCTCATCCCTCTATGGCTACACCTTC. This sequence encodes CASSRTASSLYGYTF.